Below, one TCR beta chain is given with its context. The CDR3 runs to 15 residues. V trimming: 5 bases; J trimming: 3 bases; junction bases outside the gene matches: 8. Germline V gene data show CDR1 as MDHEN and CDR2 as SYDVKM. The data derive from a study of blood T cell repertoires in COVID-19. The overall study: Both acute and convalescent COVID-19 samples were obtained from the United States, Italy and Spain. The cDNA or gDNA used as material had been derived from T cells, B-cell-depleted T cells, or PBMCs.

Original handling: Estimates of nucleated cell counts were drawn from the amplification of reference gene primers. The assay was immunoSEQ multiplex PCR, and TCRdb's table has in-frame clones only and misses some. Clonal size and the V and J genes are those of that table, whereas D and trimming came from the DNA. The data show approximately 210,000 clones, just over 85% seen once. Enrolment of Seattle patients took place during active infection, and they were followed longitudinally. The rearrangement joins TRBV28 to TRBJ2-7; the match to TRBD1 covers 9 bases. This TCR was recovered from a man in his forties or fifties with COVID-19, enrolled during active disease. The sequenced sample consisted of peripheral blood. As DNA, the CDR3 is TGTGCCAGCAGTCCATTCACAGGGGGCATCTACGAGCAGTACTTC. It encodes CASSPFTGGIYEQYF.